Given below is one T cell receptor beta chain in context. Its matching antigen is unknown. Trimming took 3 bases from V and 4 from J, leaving 10 bases between them. This CDR3 has 13 residues. Germline loops: CDR1 KGHSH, CDR2 LQKENI. The data stem from a study of CD8 T cells in ankylosing spondylitis. General study points: A TCR beta motif made of about 8 highly homologous variants seemed typical of ankylosing spondylitis blood.

MiXCR, run by TCRdb on the 5' RACE reads, gives a single entry per CDR3 protein. The table records just under 550,000 distinct CDR3 sequences, 12% of them present only once. The rearrangement links TRBV18 to TRBJ2-7; a weak D match, TRBD1 (5 bases). The sequencing sample was made of blood, either unsorted or a sorted T cell fraction (not recorded which). This clonotype was sampled from a male donor with ankylosing spondylitis. The CDR3 here is CASSPDSPYEQYV. The CDR3 region has the DNA TGTGCCAGCTCACCTGACAGCCCGTACGAGCAGTACGTC.